The following is a T cell receptor beta chain sequence with its context. Antigen: not known. PCR was performed using 60 Vbeta and 13 Jbeta primers. Measured with immunoSEQ multiplex PCR; TCRdb has only the in-frame clones, and not every one. The top ten clones hold roughly 7.8% of a sample with around 150,000 clones, 75% to 90% of them seen once. The data belong to a study of cytomegalovirus exposure and HLA in healthy donors. Findings and caveats of the study: TCR beta chains associated with HLA were, in a later analysis, more clonally expanded than equally common others. With high specificity and sensitivity, the classifier reportedly diagnosed cytomegalovirus status. Most observed TCR sequences were rare, whereas some public TCRs were detected in many donors. Researchers had no immune exposure information except CMV serostatus available.

V shed 2 bases and J 10 bases; nucleotides not matched to a gene: 9. CDR3 size: 15 residues. Germline CDR1 is MNHEY and CDR2 is SMNVEV (reference sequence). The TCR sequence derives from a woman aged 45-60 years in good health and CMV-seropositive. The V call is TRBV27, the J call TRBJ1-4; 8 positions match TRBD1. Sequenced input: PBMCs. CDR3 residues: CASSLGRGRGRKLFF. The CDR3 nucleotides are TGTGCCAGCAGTTTAGGCAGGGGGCGAGGTAGAAAACTGTTTTTT.